Each of the 8 T cell receptor beta chains below was sequenced from the same sample in a study of blood T cell repertoires in COVID-19. The assay was immunoSEQ multiplex PCR, and TCRdb's table has in-frame clones only and misses some. The table lists approximately 280,000 clones, around 90% of them singletons. Sequencing was done on a sample of PBMCs or T cells enriched from blood (not recorded which). All receptors come from a woman aged 18-29 years with acute COVID-19.

This clone appeared a single time. The J gene is TRBJ2-3, the V gene TRBV16; 11 nucleotides line up with TRBD2. This CDR3 contains 18 residues. From germline, CDR1 is KGHSY and CDR2 FQNENV. The V segment lost 0 bases and the J segment 2 bases; nucleotides outside the gene matches: 7. CDR3: CASSQSPQTSGNTDTQYF. In nucleotides, the CDR3 is TGTGCCAGCAGCCAATCCCCCCAGACTAGCGGGAACACAGATACGCAGTATTTT.

The chain combines TRBV27 with TRBJ2-2; TRBD1 aligns across 7 bases. J was trimmed by 3 bases and V by 6 bases; bases with no gene match: 10. CDR3 size: 16 residues. Looked up from germline, CDR1 is MNHEY and CDR2 is SMNVEV (reference sequence). CDR3 residues: CASRDRDSFDTGELFF. The CDR3 nucleotides read TGTGCCAGCAGGGACCGGGACAGTTTTGACACCGGGGAGCTGTTTTTT.

The chain carries TRBV12-3 or TRBV12-4 and TRBJ1-2; D uncertain. V was pared by 6 bases and J by 4 bases, with 12 bases between. The CDR3 totals 13 residues. The DNA for the CDR3 is TGTGCCAGCAGCCGCAAAGCGGCCTATGGCTACACCTTC. Encoded protein: CASSRKAAYGYTF.

The chain joins TRBV9 to TRBJ1-5; 7 positions match TRBD1. The germline V gene has CDR1 SGDLS and CDR2 YYNGEE. The CDR3 is made up of 15 amino acids. V shed 0 bases, J shed 5 bases, and the junction held 5 bases outside the gene matches. The CDR3 nucleotides read TGTGCCAGCAGCGTAGAGCCAGGGGGAGATCAGCCCCAGCATTTT. Amino acids: CASSVEPGGDQPQHF.

This sequence joins TRBV7-6 and TRBJ2-3; 9 bases fit TRBD2. The V gene's germline CDR1 is SGHVS and CDR2 FNYEAQ. The CDR3 has 16 amino acids. V lost 3 bases and J lost 4; bases outside the gene matches: 8. In DNA, the CDR3 is TGTGCCAGCAGCTTTCTTAGTGGCGGGAGGGCAGATACGCAGTATTTT. This sequence encodes CASSFLSGGRADTQYF.

The V and J genes are TRBV7-2 and TRBJ2-7, with TRBD1 identical over 7 bases. This CDR3 is 13 amino acids long. The V and J ends lost 1 base and 5 bases, in that order; junction bases with no gene match: 2. The germline CDR1 and CDR2 sequences are SGHTA and FQGNSA. In nucleotides, the CDR3 is TGTGCCAGCAGCTTAGTGACAGGGAACGAGCAGTACTTC. This sequence encodes CASSLVTGNEQYF. The full variable domain, completed using reference TRBV7-2 and TRBJ2-7, is GAGVSQSPSNKVTEKGKDVELRCDPISGHTALYWYRQSLGQGLEFLIYFQGNSAPDKSGLPSDRFSAERTGGSVSTLTIQRTQQEDSAVYLCASSLVTGNEQYFGPGTRLTVT.

The rearrangement links TRBV27 to TRBJ2-3, with unresolved D. The CDR3 length is 14 residues. CDR1 is MNHEY and CDR2 is SMNVEV in the germline V gene (reference sequence). Trimming pared 5 bases from V and 3 bases from J, leaving 12 bases between. CDR3 protein: CASSRSSRTDTQYF. The CDR3 region has the DNA TGTGCCAGCAGTCGAAGTTCGCGGACAGATACGCAGTATTTT.

This clone was detected only a few times. This chain uses TRBV3-1 (or the pseudogene TRBV3-2) with TRBJ1-3; 8 positions match TRBD1. V was pared by 4 bases and J by 0 bases, with 5 bases of the junction left unmatched. Germline V gene data show CDR1 as LGHDT and CDR2 as YNNKEL (reference sequence). This CDR3 region has 16 residues. This CDR3 reads CASSRTGGGSGNTIYF. The CDR3 DNA sequence: TGTGCCAGCAGCCGTACAGGGGGAGGCTCTGGAAACACCATATATTTT.